This TCR beta chain was sequenced during a study of OX40 agonist ivuxolimab in advanced cancers. Clones were sequenced by immunoSEQ multiplex PCR, and TCRdb holds only the in-frame ones, with some missing. The sample yields about 96,000 clones, 90% seen once. Germline-derived CDR1 and CDR2 are ENHRY and SYGVKD. V was shortened by 3 bases and J by 2 bases, with 28 bases between the two germline ends. CDR3 length: 20 residues. This TCR came from an adult with an advanced solid tumor such as melanoma, head and neck, liver or kidney cancer. The rearrangement joins TRBV10-3 to TRBJ1-2; D perhaps matches TRBD1 (6 bases). The material sequenced was CD4+ or CD8+ T cells sorted from blood, taken in a trial of the OX40 agonist ivuxolimab. Here the CDR3 DNA reads TGTGCCATCAGTGATGGGAGTAATGTTGGGACACTAACACGGAACTATGGCTACACCTTC. Protein: CAISDGSNVGTLTRNYGYTF.